This passage covers 18 T cell receptor beta chains from one sample sequenced in a study of T cell changes during pregnancy in multiple sclerosis. Sequencing used immunoSEQ multiplex PCR; TCRdb keeps in-frame clones, though not all of them. The data show around 69,000 clones, with about 92% seen just once and 2% held by the top ten. The specimen was peripheral blood, collected in the third trimester of pregnancy. The source is a female donor in good health, enrolled as a control in a pregnancy study.

V and J are TRBV29-1 and TRBJ2-5, with 11 nucleotides matching TRBD2. This CDR3 has 16 amino acids. The trim removed 3 bases at V and 0 bases at J, leaving 6 bases unmatched. Per the germline V gene, CDR1 is SQVTM and CDR2 is ANQGSEA. The CDR3 protein is CSVDSSGGSHQETQYF. CDR3 coding DNA: TGCAGCGTTGACTCTAGCGGGGGGAGCCACCAAGAGACCCAGTACTTC.

The chain joins TRBV19 to TRBJ2-7; D perhaps matches TRBD2 (6 bases). V gave up 11 bases and J gave up 4 bases, with 6 bases separating them. The V gene's germline CDR1 is LNHDA and CDR2 SQIVND (reference sequence). This CDR3 is built from 9 residues. The CDR3 DNA follows: TGTGCCCGGGGGTACGAGCAGTACTTC. Translation gives CARGYEQYF.

The chain is built from TRBV19 and TRBJ2-3; 8 nucleotides agree with TRBD2. The CDR3 contains 17 residues. Germline loops: CDR1 LNHDA, CDR2 SQIVND (reference sequence). V was clipped by 2 bases and J by 5 bases; unmatched bases: 12. As DNA, the CDR3 is TGTGCCAGTAGTATAAGGGGCAGCGGGAGTTTCAGAGATACGCAGTATTTT. It codes for CASSIRGSGSFRDTQYF.

This chain links TRBV2 with TRBJ2-7; unclear D gene. V gave up 5 bases and J gave up 1 base, with 3 bases separating them. Germline CDR1 SNHLY, CDR2 FYNNEI. This CDR3 has 11 residues. The CDR3 sequence is CASSPSYEQYF. In DNA, the CDR3 is TGTGCCAGCAGTCCTTCCTACGAGCAGTACTTC.

This chain's CDR3 is CASSLGTGGANEQFF. The CDR3 nucleotides are TGTGCCAGCAGCTTAGGGACGGGGGGGGCCAATGAGCAGTTCTTC. The rearrangement links TRBV7-3 to TRBJ2-1; 8 bases align to TRBD2. CDR1 and CDR2 (germline): SGHTA, FQGTGA. The CDR3 runs 15 residues. The V and J ends lost 2 bases and 6 bases, in that order; junction bases with no gene match: 6.

The chain joins TRBV11-1 to TRBJ2-1; 8 nucleotides align to TRBD2. Germline trimming cut 8 bases from V and 5 bases from J; bases unmatched to any gene: 8. Germline V CDR1 and CDR2: SGHAT, FQDESV (reference sequence). This CDR3 comprises 14 residues. CDR3 in amino acids: CASSASGLNNEQFF. CDR3 nucleotide sequence: TGTGCCAGCTCAGCTAGCGGGCTCAACAATGAGCAGTTCTTC.

V and J are TRBV7-8 and TRBJ2-6; D is ambiguous. CDR1 and CDR2 (germline): SGHVS, FQNEAQ. The ends were cut back, 5 bases at V and 1 base at J, with 6 bases in the middle. The CDR3 is 14 residues long. The CDR3 sequence: CASSPPSGANVLTF. CDR3 in DNA: TGTGCCAGCAGCCCCCCATCTGGGGCCAACGTCCTGACTTTC. The whole variable domain, remainder taken from reference TRBV7-8 and TRBJ2-6, is GAGVSQSPRYKVAKRGQDVALRCDPISGHVSLFWYQQALGQGPEFLTYFQNEAQLDKSGLPSDRFFAERPEGSVSTLKIQRTQQEDSAVYLCASSPPSGANVLTFGAGSRLTVL.

V gene TRBV7-2 combines with J gene TRBJ2-5; weak D call: TRBD2 (5 bases). This CDR3 is built from 16 residues. Germline V gene lookup returns CDR1 SGHTA and CDR2 FQGNSA. V was trimmed by 5 bases and J by 5 bases, leaving 21 bases between them. The CDR3, as DNA: TGTGCCAGCAGCCACGCTTCGGGGTCCCAGTCGGAGACCCAGTACTTC. Amino acid sequence: CASSHASGSQSETQYF.

The chain joins TRBV10-3 to TRBJ2-7, with 9 bases fitting TRBD2. The trim removed 4 bases at V and 3 bases at J, leaving 1 base unmatched. This CDR3 has 13 residues. Germline CDR1 is ENHRY and CDR2 is SYGVKD. The CDR3 protein is CAISGTSVYEQYF. CDR3 nucleotide sequence: TGTGCCATCAGTGGGACTAGCGTCTACGAGCAGTACTTC.

V and J are TRBV5-1 and TRBJ2-5, with 9 bases fitting TRBD2. CDR3 length equals 13 residues. V shed 4 bases, J shed 4 bases, and the junction held 2 bases outside the gene matches. The germline V gene has CDR1 SGHRS and CDR2 YFSETQ. The CDR3: CASSAGGGETQYF. In nucleotides, the CDR3 is TGCGCCAGCAGCGCGGGGGGGGGAGAGACCCAGTACTTC. The entire variable domain, with the rest obtained from reference TRBV5-1 and TRBJ2-5, is as follows: KAGVTQTPRYLIKTRGQQVTLSCSPISGHRSVSWYQQTPGQGLQFLFEYFSETQRNKGNFPGRFSGRQFSNSRSEMNVSTLELGDSALYLCASSAGGGETQYFGPGTRLLVL.

The rearrangement links TRBV28 to TRBJ2-1, with TRBD2 matching over 15 bases. Germline lookup yields CDR1 MDHEN and CDR2 SYDVKM. V gave up 6 bases and J gave up 8 bases; unmatched junction bases: 8. The CDR3 has 16 residues. The CDR3 sequence is CASSQAGTSGRYEQFF. In DNA form, the CDR3 reads TGTGCCAGCAGCCAGGCCGGGACTAGCGGGAGGTATGAGCAGTTCTTC.

The chain links TRBV5-1 to TRBJ2-7; a possible D gene is TRBD2 (5 bases). This CDR3 comprises 13 residues. The germline CDR1 and CDR2 sequences are SGHRS and YFSETQ. V shed 0 bases and J shed 5 bases, with 9 bases lying between them. DNA for the CDR3: TGCGCCAGCAGCTTGGTAGGGCGGGACGAGCAGTACTTC. Translated: CASSLVGRDEQYF.

The chain uses TRBV5-1 and TRBJ1-4, with 7 bases lining up with TRBD1. The germline V gene has CDR1 SGHRS and CDR2 YFSETQ. This CDR3 is built from 15 residues. V shed 1 base and J 7 bases; nucleotides not matched to a gene: 7. The CDR3 loop reads CASSLTGARREKLFF. Here the CDR3 DNA reads TGCGCCAGCAGCTTGACAGGGGCGAGGCGTGAAAAACTGTTTTTT.

J is TRBJ2-3 and V is TRBV5-1, with TRBD2 identical over 10 bases. V trimming: 1 base; J trimming: 2 bases; junction bases outside the gene matches: 4. CDR3 size: 16 residues. CDR1 and CDR2 (germline): SGHRS, YFSETQ. CDR3 nucleotides: TGCGCCAGCAGCTTGCGGCTAGCGGGGGACACAGATACGCAGTATTTT. Residues: CASSLRLAGDTDTQYF.

This chain joins TRBV7-9 and TRBJ1-2; 7 nucleotides line up with TRBD1. The CDR3 is made up of 17 amino acids. The junction had 12 bases not matched to a gene; V was cut back by 5 bases and J by 0 bases. Per germline, CDR1 SEHNR and CDR2 FQNEAQ (reference sequence). CDR3 residues: CASSAAPGQPANYGYTF. CDR3 in DNA: TGTGCCAGCAGCGCCGCACCGGGACAGCCAGCTAACTATGGCTACACCTTC.

The V and J genes are TRBV5-6 and TRBJ1-5; D may be TRBD1 (6 bases). The CDR3 is 14 amino acids. Trimming shortened V by 0 bases and J by 7 bases, and 11 bases separated the two germline ends. Germline CDR1 is SGHDT and CDR2 is YYEEEE. The CDR3 loop is CASSLDRANQPQHF. The DNA of the CDR3 is TGTGCCAGCAGCTTGGACAGGGCTAACCAGCCCCAGCATTTT.

The V and J genes are TRBV7-3 and TRBJ2-1, with 8 bases lining up with TRBD1. CDR1 is SGHTA, CDR2 FQGTGA, per germline. The CDR3 has 15 amino acids. The V segment lost 3 bases and the J segment 0 bases; nucleotides outside the gene matches: 1. This CDR3 reads CASSFGQGSYNEQFF. In DNA form, the CDR3 reads TGTGCCAGCAGCTTTGGACAGGGCTCCTACAATGAGCAGTTCTTC.

This sequence joins TRBV7-3 and TRBJ2-1, with 11 bases that match TRBD1. Germline CDR1 SGHTA, CDR2 FQGTGA. CDR3 length: 17 residues. J lost 8 bases, V lost 1 base, and 10 bases had no gene match. CDR3 amino acids: CASSLRPGQGGVDEQFF. Here the CDR3 DNA reads TGTGCCAGCAGCTTAAGGCCGGGACAGGGGGGAGTTGATGAGCAGTTCTTC. Variable domain in full (rest from reference TRBV7-3 and TRBJ2-1): GAGVSQTPSNKVTEKGKYVELRCDPISGHTALYWYRQSLGQGPEFLIYFQGTGAADDSGLPNDRFFAVRPEGSVSTLKIQRTERGDSAVYLCASSLRPGQGGVDEQFFGPGTRLTVL.